The present entry profiles one T cell receptor (beta chain) with its context. Clones were read by immunoSEQ multiplex PCR, and TCRdb kept only the in-frame ones, dropping some. The sample contains 150,000 to 200,000 clones, about 86% of which appear only once. This record comes from a study of blood T cell repertoires in COVID-19. This CDR3 is 15 amino acids long. Germline loops: CDR1 SGHDN, CDR2 FVKESK. V trimming: 0 bases; J trimming: 6 bases; junction bases outside the gene matches: 3. The chain carries TRBV14 and TRBJ2-1; 9 bases align to TRBD1. The sample consisted of PBMCs or T cells enriched from blood (not recorded which). The source of this sequence is a woman aged 40 to 55 in a cohort exposed to, infected with or recovered from COVID-19 (not recorded which). The CDR3 coding sequence is TGTGCCAGCAGCCAAGATGGGACAGGGATCAATGAGCAGTTCTTC. Protein product: CASSQDGTGINEQFF.